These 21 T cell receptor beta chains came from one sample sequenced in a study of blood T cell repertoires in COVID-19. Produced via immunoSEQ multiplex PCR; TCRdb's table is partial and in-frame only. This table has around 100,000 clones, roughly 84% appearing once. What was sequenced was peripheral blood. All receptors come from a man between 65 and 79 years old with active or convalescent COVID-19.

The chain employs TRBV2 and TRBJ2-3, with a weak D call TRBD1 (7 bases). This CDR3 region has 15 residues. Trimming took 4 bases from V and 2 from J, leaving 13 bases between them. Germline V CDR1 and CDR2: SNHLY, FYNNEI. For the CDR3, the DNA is TGTGCCAGCAGTGTTGCAGGGGGGTTCACAGATACGCAGTATTTT. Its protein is CASSVAGGFTDTQYF.

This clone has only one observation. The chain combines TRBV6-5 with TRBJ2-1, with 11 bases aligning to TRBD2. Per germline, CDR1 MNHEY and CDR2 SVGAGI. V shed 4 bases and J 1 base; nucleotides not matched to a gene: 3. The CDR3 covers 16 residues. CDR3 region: CASSSTSGGSYNEQFF. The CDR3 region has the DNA TGTGCCAGCAGTTCCACTAGCGGGGGATCCTACAATGAGCAGTTCTTC.

DNA for the CDR3: TGCAGCGGCAGGGGTTATGGAAACACCATATATTTT. It codes for CSGRGYGNTIYF. J is TRBJ1-3 and V is TRBV29-1; possible D gene TRBD1, 6 bases. Trimming took 7 bases from V and 3 from J, leaving 10 bases between them. The germline gives CDR1 SQVTM, CDR2 ANQGSEA. CDR3 length: 12 residues.

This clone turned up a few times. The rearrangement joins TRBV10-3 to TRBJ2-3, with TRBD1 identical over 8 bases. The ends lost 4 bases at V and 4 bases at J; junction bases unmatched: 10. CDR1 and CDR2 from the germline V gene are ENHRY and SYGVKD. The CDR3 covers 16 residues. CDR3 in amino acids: CAISGVRQGLSDTQYF. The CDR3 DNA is TGTGCCATCAGTGGGGTCCGACAGGGGCTTTCAGATACGCAGTATTTT.

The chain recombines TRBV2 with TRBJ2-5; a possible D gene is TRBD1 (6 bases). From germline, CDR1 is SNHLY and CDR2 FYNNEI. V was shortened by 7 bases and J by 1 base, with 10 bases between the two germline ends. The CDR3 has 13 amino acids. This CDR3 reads CASTRDIQETQYF. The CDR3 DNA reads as TGTGCCAGCACCCGGGACATCCAAGAGACCCAGTACTTC.

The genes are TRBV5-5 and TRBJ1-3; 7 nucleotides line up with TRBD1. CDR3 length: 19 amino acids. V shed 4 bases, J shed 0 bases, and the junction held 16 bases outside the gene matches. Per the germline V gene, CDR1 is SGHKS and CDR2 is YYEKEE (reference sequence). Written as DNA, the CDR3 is TGTGCCAGCAGCATCACGCCCGGGACAGCCCTACTCTCTGGAAACACCATATATTTT. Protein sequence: CASSITPGTALLSGNTIYF.

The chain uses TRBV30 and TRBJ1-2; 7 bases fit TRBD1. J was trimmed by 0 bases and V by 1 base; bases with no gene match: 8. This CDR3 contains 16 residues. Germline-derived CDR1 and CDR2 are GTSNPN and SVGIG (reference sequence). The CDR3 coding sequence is TGTGCCTGGAGTGGGCAGGGGGTTTTTACTAACTATGGCTACACCTTC. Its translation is CAWSGQGVFTNYGYTF.

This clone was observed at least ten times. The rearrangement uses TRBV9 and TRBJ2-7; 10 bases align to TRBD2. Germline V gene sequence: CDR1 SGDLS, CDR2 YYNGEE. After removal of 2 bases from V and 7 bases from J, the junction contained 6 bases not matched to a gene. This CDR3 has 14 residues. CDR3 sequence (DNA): TGTGCCAGCAGCGTTTTGCCTAGCGGGGGTGAGCAGTACTTC. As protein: CASSVLPSGGEQYF.

In DNA form, the CDR3 reads TGTGCCAGCAGCAGGGACAATAGCAATCAGCCCCAGCATTTT. Translating it yields CASSRDNSNQPQHF. The gene calls are TRBV28 and TRBJ1-5; D possibly corresponds to TRBD1 (6 bases). Germline CDR1 is MDHEN and CDR2 is SYDVKM. The V end lost 6 bases, the J end lost 0 bases, and 9 bases lay between the germline ends. The CDR3 extends over 14 amino acids.

The CDR3 loop is CASSLTGLPGEAFF. The CDR3, as DNA: TGTGCCAGCAGCTTGACAGGTCTTCCGGGTGAAGCTTTCTTT. This sequence joins TRBV7-3 and TRBJ1-1, with D perhaps TRBD1 (6 bases). Germline V gene sequence: CDR1 SGHTA, CDR2 FQGTGA. Trimming took off 3 bases at V and 7 bases at J, with 15 bases between the two ends. This CDR3 spans 14 amino acids.

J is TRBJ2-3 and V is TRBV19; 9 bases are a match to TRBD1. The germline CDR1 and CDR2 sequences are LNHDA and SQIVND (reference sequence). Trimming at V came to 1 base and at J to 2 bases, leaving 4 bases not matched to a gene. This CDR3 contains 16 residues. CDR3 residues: CASSIVTGGSTDTQYF. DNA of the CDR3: TGTGCCAGTAGTATAGTGACAGGGGGATCCACAGATACGCAGTATTTT.

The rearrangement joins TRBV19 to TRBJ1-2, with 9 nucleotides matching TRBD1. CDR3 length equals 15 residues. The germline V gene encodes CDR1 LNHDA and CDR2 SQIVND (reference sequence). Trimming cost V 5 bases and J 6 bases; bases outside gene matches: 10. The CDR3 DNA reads TGTGCCAGTAGTGATCCCGGGACAGGGAGGGATGGCTACACCTTC. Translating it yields CASSDPGTGRDGYTF.

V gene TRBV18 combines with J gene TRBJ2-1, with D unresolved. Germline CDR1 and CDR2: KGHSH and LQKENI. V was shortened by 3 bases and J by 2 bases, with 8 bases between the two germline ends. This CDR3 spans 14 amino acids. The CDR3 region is CASSPTTTYNEQFF. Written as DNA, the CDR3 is TGTGCCAGCTCACCGACAACCACCTACAATGAGCAGTTCTTC. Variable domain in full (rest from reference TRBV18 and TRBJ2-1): NAGVMQNPRHLVRRRGQEARLRCSPMKGHSHVYWYRQLPEEGLKFMVYLQKENIIDESGMPKERFSAEFPKEGPSILRIQQVVRGDSAAYFCASSPTTTYNEQFFGPGTRLTVL.

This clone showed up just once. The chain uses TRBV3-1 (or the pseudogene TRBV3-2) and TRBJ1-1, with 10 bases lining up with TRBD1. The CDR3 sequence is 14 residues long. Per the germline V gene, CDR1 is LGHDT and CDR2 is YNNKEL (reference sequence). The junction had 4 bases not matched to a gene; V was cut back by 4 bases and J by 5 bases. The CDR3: CASSLWDRGTEAFF. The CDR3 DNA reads TGTGCCAGCAGCCTTTGGGACAGGGGTACTGAAGCTTTCTTT.

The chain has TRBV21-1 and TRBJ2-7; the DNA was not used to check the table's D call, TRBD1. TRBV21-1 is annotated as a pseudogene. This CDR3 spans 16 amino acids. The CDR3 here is CASTPPVAGGLYEQYF. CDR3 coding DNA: TGTGCCAGCACCCCTCCCGTGGCAGGGGGACTTTACGAGCAGTACTTC.

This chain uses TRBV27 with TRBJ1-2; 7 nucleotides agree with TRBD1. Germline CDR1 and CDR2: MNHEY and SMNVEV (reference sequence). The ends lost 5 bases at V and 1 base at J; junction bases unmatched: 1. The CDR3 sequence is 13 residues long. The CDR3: CASSRQGNYGYTF. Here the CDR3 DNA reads TGTGCCAGCAGTCGACAGGGTAACTATGGCTACACCTTC.

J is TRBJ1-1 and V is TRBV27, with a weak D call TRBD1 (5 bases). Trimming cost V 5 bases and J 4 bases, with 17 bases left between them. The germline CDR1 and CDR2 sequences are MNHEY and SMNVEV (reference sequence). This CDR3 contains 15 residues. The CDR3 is CASSPPAGLSTEAFF. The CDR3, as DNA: TGTGCCAGCAGTCCCCCTGCAGGGCTGAGCACTGAAGCTTTCTTT.

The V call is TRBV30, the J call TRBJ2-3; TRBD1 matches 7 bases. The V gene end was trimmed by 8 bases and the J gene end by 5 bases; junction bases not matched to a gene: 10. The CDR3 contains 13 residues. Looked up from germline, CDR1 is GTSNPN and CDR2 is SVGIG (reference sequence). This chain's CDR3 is CASAEGARDTQYF. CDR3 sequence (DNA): TGTGCCAGTGCTGAGGGGGCTAGAGATACGCAGTATTTT.

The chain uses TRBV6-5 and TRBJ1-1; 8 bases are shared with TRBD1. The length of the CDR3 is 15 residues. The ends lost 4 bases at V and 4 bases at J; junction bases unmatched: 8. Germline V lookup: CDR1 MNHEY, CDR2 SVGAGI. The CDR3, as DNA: TGTGCCAGCAGTTGGAGCCAGGGGGCCAGCACTGAAGCTTTCTTT. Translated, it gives CASSWSQGASTEAFF.

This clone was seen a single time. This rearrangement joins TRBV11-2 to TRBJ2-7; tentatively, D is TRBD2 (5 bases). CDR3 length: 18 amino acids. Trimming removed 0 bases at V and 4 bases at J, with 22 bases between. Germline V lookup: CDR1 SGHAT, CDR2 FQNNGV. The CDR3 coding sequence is TGTGCCAGCAGCTTAGACTCCCGGGAAGGACGGAAAAGATACGAGCAGTACTTC. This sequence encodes CASSLDSREGRKRYEQYF.

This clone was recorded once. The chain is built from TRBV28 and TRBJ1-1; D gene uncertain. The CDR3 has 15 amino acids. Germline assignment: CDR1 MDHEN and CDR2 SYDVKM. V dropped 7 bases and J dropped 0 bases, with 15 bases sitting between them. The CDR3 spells CASTARRALNTEAFF. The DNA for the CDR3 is TGTGCCAGCACGGCCCGGAGGGCTTTGAACACTGAAGCTTTCTTT.